What follows is one TCR beta chain and its context. This clonotype has at least ten counts. Its antigen target is currently unknown. Within one base of it there is no much larger clone, and no base qualities were kept. Counted from cysteine to phenylalanine, this CDR3 has 13 amino acids. The DNA shown is the 39-base CDR3, in frame from base 1. Every patient had bone marrow sampled at the time of active disease. Isolation of bone marrow mononuclear cells was performed by Ficoll-Hypaque density gradient centrifugation. CD138-negative cells were obtained by negative selection after labeling with CD138 magnetic microbeads on a MACS separator, removing myeloma plasma cells. Flow cytometry with CD138 antibodies on an Attune NxT was used to check how pure the isolated cells were. Total RNA was extracted using TRIzol reagent and was quantified on a NanoDrop spectrophotometer. For each patient, paired RNA-seq and IR-seq were run on the CD138-negative bone marrow sample from that patient.

TCR libraries were constructed from 350 to 400 ng RNA using the Immunoverse kit, and molecular barcoded adaptors covering alpha/delta and beta/gamma chains were employed. TCR library preparation was performed with the same RNA that was used for transcriptome sequencing. TCR libraries were sequenced on an Illumina HiSeq 4000 with 2 x 150 cycles. The published analysis was carried out like this. With MiXCR, TCR reads were aligned to human V, D, J and C references and assembled into CDR3 clonotypes, with quality filtering and error correction included. The tcR package in R was used for analysis of clonotype counts and gene usage diversity. For inspection of raw mapping reads, RNA-seq reads were mapped by STAR aligner version 2.5.3a onto GRCh37 of the human genome. To test how sequencing depth affected the clonotypes detected, IR-seq fastq files were randomly downsampled with Seqtk 1.3. TCRdb reworked the public reads: Q25 trimming with fastp, MiXCR clone assembly, productive beta chains retained. Each CDR3 protein appears once, grouped with its most common genes and DNA. V and J calls and clone size were set by TCRdb, not the authors. The sample table holds 60,000 or so distinct CDR3 sequences, of which approximately 18% were seen once. In total, the top ten clones hold approximately 11% of the sample.

These data are taken from a study of read filtering for tumor transcriptome and immune sequencing (dated by TCRdb to 2020 to 2021). Broadly, across the study: The cohort was composed of roughly 18 male and 14 female patients, with a mean age of 65.9 years and an age range of roughly 40 to 85. By revised international staging, fewer than ten patients were R-ISS I, around 15 were R-ISS II and 6 or 7 were R-ISS III. Whole-transcriptome libraries were prepared with the TruSeq RNA Access Library Prep Kit after DNase treatment. TCR-region mapped reads per sample ranged from about 4 to 10.27 million with IR-seq versus only about 80 to 1,300 with RNA-seq. Using the same bone marrow samples, the study ran both targeted immune repertoire sequencing and bulk whole-transcriptome sequencing and then compared the TCR repertoires from each method. One of the main goals was to work out a read-filtering strategy for immune repertoire data, in particular whether clonotypes backed by only a single read should be removed.

Overall study results and their limits: Compared with RNA-seq, IR-seq captured clonotypes at much higher depth and more reliably, and a smaller IR-seq throughput was enough to identify most shared clonotypes. Removing single-read clonotypes increased the correlation between IR-seq and RNA-seq shared clonotype proportions. Single-read clonotypes made up 80% to 85% of clonotypes but only approximately 4% of total reads in IR-seq, compared with approximately 75% of clonotypes and around 41% of reads in RNA-seq. The sorted CD138-negative fraction was not purified T cells but a mixed bone marrow immune population.

What was sequenced was a population of CD138-negative cells sorted from bone marrow. In light of the paper, this sample's cell subset or site label describes: bone marrow mononuclear cells depleted of CD138+ plasma/myeloma cells by negative magnetic selection. The origin of this receptor is a donor at least 40 years old with multiple myeloma. This chain is built from TRBV21-1 and TRBJ2-3; the DNA was not used to check the table's D call, TRBD2. TRBV21-1 is an annotated pseudogene. The DNA is TGTGCCCGGTCAGAGAGGGTGGCAGATACGCAGTATTTT. Translated, this gives CARSERVADTQYF.